These T cell receptor beta chains were read from a single sample in a study of regulatory T cells in long-lasting Graves disease. TCRdb re-derived calls from the multiplex PCR reads in MiXCR, one entry per CDR3 protein. The data hold 700,000 or so distinct CDR3 sequences, with about 32% observed a single time. The source was peripheral blood mononuclear cells (PBMCs), collected when the disease was refractory, from a patient treated with antithyroid drugs. Source of these receptors: a female donor with Graves disease. Each CDR3 is given with its conserved first and last residue. D genes are given only for firm matches. Rows may omit the clone size; those that give it use once, few, many or a size class.

>TRBJ2-7|TRBV27|TRBD2|NA
TGTGCCAGCCGCCCGGGGACTAGCGGGTGGCTTGGGCAGTACTTC
CASRPGTSGWLGQYF
>TRBJ1-2|TRBV3-1|NA|NA
TGTGCCAGCAGCCAAGTCGGTTTGGTCTATGGCTACACCTTC
CASSQVGLVYGYTF
>TRBJ1-2|TRBV2|TRBD1|many
TGTGCCAGCAGGGGGGACAGGGGCTATGGCTACACCTTC
CASRGDRGYGYTF
>TRBJ2-7|TRBV12-3/TRBV12-4|NA|many
TGTGCCAGCAGTTTAGGGGTTTCCATGGAGCAGTACTTC
CASSLGVSMEQYF
>TRBJ1-6|TRBV12-3/TRBV12-4|TRBD1|many
TGTGCCAGCAGTACCAGGGGGGAAAATTCACCCCTCCACTTT
CASSTRGENSPLHF
>TRBJ2-6|TRBV7-3|NA|many
TGTGCCAGCAGCTTACAAGCTGGGGCCAACGTCCTGACTTTC
CASSLQAGANVLTF
>TRBJ2-7|TRBV12-3/TRBV12-4|NA|few
TGTGCCAGCAGCCACAGACGGCCCGACCACGAGCAGTACTTC
CASSHRRPDHEQYF
>TRBJ2-7|TRBV28|NA|NA
TGTGCCAGCAGTTTACATTTAGCGCCCTACGAGCAGTACTTC
CASSLHLAPYEQYF
>TRBJ1-1|TRBV11-2|NA|NA
TGTGCCAGCAGCACAACACTAAACACTGAAGCTTTCTTT
CASSTTLNTEAFF
>TRBJ1-2|TRBV19|TRBD1|NA
TGTGCCACAAGGGAACAGGGGGACTATGGCTACACCTTC
CATREQGDYGYTF
>TRBJ1-2|TRBV2|NA|many
TGTGCCAGCAGTGGGGGCCGAGGGTCCTATGGCTACACCTTC
CASSGGRGSYGYTF
>TRBJ2-3|TRBV29-1|TRBD1|NA
TGCAGCGTTCGCGCCAGGGGGAACCAAGTAGTCACAGATACGCAGTATTTT
CSVRARGNQVVTDTQYF
>TRBJ2-2|TRBV3-1|NA|few
TGTGCCAGCAGCCAATATCCTAGCGACAACACCGGGGAGCTGTTTTTT
CASSQYPSDNTGELFF
>TRBJ1-1|TRBV18|NA|NA
TGTGCCAGCTCAGCCCGCCCTGACACTGAAGCTTTCTTT
CASSARPDTEAFF
>TRBJ1-5|TRBV12-3/TRBV12-4|NA|NA
TGTGCCAGCAGTTTGATCCAGTACGGTCAGCCCCAGCATTTT
CASSLIQYGQPQHF
>TRBJ1-6|TRBV9|NA|few
TGTGCCAGCAGCGAGGAGCGTTCACCCCTCCACTTT
CASSEERSPLHF
>TRBJ1-1|TRBV19|NA|few
TGTGCCAGTAGTATAAACCACGCGGACACTGAAGCTTTCTTT
CASSINHADTEAFF
>TRBJ2-7|TRBV2|TRBD2|few
TGTGCCAGCAGTGTACTAGCGGGACTTGGGGAGCAGTACTTC
CASSVLAGLGEQYF
>TRBJ2-3|TRBV27|NA|once
TGTGCCAGCCAAACTATCCTCGGCACAGATACGCAGTATTTT
CASQTILGTDTQYF
>TRBJ1-2|TRBV2|TRBD1|many
TGTGCCAGCAGTGCCACGGACAGGGCCTACGGCTACACCTTC
CASSATDRAYGYTF